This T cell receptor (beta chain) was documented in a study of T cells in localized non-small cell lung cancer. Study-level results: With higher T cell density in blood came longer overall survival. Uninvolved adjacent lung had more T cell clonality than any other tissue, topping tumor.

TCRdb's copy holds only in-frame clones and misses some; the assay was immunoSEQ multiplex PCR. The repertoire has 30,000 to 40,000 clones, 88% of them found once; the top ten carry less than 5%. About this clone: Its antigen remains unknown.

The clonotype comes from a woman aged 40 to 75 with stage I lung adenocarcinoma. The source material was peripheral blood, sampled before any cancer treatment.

The CDR3 reads CASSLLSQYPGTDTQYF. Written as DNA, the CDR3 is TGTGCCAGCAGCTTACTCTCGCAATACCCTGGCACAGATACGCAGTATTTT. The genes are TRBV7-2 and TRBJ2-3; D call uncertain. The V gene lost 2 bases and the J gene lost 1 base, with 16 bases spanning the gap. The CDR3 runs to 17 residues. Per germline, CDR1 SGHTA and CDR2 FQGNSA.